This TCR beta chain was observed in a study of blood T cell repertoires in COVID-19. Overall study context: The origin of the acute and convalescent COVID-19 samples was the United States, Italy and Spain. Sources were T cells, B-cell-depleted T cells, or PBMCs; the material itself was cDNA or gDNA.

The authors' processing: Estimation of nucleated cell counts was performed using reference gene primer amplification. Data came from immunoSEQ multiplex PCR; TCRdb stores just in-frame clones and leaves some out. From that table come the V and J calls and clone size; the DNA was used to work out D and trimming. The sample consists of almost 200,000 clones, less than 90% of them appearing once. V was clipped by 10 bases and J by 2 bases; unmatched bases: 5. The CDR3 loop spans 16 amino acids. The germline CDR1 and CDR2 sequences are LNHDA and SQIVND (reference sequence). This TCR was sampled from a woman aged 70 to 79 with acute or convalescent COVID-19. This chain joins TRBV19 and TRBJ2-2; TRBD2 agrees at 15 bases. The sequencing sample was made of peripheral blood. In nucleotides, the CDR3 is TGTGCCACGGGGACTAGCGGGAGGCGAAACACCGGGGAGCTGTTTTTT. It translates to CATGTSGRRNTGELFF.